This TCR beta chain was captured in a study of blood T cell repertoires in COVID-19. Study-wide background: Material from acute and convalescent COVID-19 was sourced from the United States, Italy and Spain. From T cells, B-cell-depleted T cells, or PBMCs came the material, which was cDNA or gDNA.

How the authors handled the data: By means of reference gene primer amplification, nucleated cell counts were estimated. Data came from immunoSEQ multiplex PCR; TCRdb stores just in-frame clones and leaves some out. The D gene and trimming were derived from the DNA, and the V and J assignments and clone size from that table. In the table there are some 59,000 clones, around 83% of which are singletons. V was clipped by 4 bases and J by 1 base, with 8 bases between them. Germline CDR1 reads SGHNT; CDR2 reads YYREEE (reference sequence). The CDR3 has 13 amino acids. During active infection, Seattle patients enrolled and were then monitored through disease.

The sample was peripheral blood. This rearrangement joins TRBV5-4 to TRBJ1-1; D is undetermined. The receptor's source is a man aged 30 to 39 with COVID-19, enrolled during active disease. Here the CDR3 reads CASSRGPNTEAFF. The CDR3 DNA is TGTGCCAGCAGCAGAGGCCCGAACACTGAAGCTTTCTTT.